The text below deals with one T cell receptor beta chain. This specimen comes from a study of blood T cells in healthy people across ages. Trimming left V 2 bases short and J 8 bases short, with 15 bases between. Germline V lookup: CDR1 DFQATT, CDR2 SNEGSKA (reference sequence). CDR3 length: 13 residues. Then a second PCR, running about 6 to 12 cycles, was carried out with a sample-barcoded 5' primer and a J-beta primer mix. A template-switch adaptor containing 12 random nucleotides labeled each cDNA molecule. Via MiXCR, TCRdb re-called the 5' RACE reads, giving one row per CDR3 protein. The sample contains roughly 730,000 distinct CDR3 sequences, more than 55% of which appear only once.

The chain is built from TRBV20-1 and TRBJ1-2; D uncertain. The TCR was taken from a man aged 40-49 years in good health. The sequencing sample was made of blood. CDR3 sequence (DNA): TGCAGTGCTAGACACCGCGTCACAAAGGGCTACACCTTC. The encoded protein is CSARHRVTKGYTF.